This T cell receptor beta chain was sequenced in a study of cytotoxic CD8 clonotypes in ibrutinib-treated CLL. Produced via immunoSEQ multiplex PCR; TCRdb's table is partial and in-frame only. The sample contains more than 200,000 clones, 75% to 80% of which appear only once. Between the trimmed V and J ends, which lost 5 bases and 4 bases, there was a span of 17 bases. Per the germline V gene, CDR1 is SNHLY and CDR2 is FYNNEI. This CDR3 contains 15 residues. The source was PBMCs, collected after 12 months of ibrutinib treatment. The sequence derives from a human donor with chronic lymphocytic leukemia. The J gene is TRBJ2-5, the V gene TRBV2; D possibly corresponds to TRBD2 (6 bases). CDR3 amino acids: CASSWGETPSETQYF. The CDR3, as DNA: TGTGCCAGCAGTTGGGGGGAGACCCCTTCAGAGACCCAGTACTTC.